Presented here are 10 T cell receptor beta chains from one specimen sequenced in a study of T cell changes during pregnancy in multiple sclerosis. Method: immunoSEQ multiplex PCR; TCRdb's copy keeps in-frame clones and lacks some. Here the sample spans around 40,000 clones, approximately 91% being singletons. Sequencing was performed on CD4+ T cells from peripheral blood mononuclear cells, taken in the second trimester of pregnancy. All receptors come from a female donor in good health, enrolled as a control in a pregnancy study.

The chain combines TRBV19 with TRBJ2-2; 13 nucleotides line up with TRBD2. The V gene end was trimmed by 4 bases and the J gene end by 0 bases; junction bases not matched to a gene: 8. Germline V lookup: CDR1 LNHDA, CDR2 SQIVND (reference sequence). The CDR3 length is 19 residues. CDR3 nucleotides: TGTGCCAGTAGTAGCTCCGGACTAGCGGGGGACGCGAACACCGGGGAGCTGTTTTTT. Its protein is CASSSSGLAGDANTGELFF. Full variable domain (rest looked up from reference TRBV19 and TRBJ2-2): DGGITQSPKYLFRKEGQNVTLSCEQNLNHDAMYWYRQDPGQGLRLIYYSQIVNDFQKGDIAEGYSVSREKKESFPLTVTSAQKNPTAFYLCASSSSGLAGDANTGELFFGEGSRLTVL.

The chain combines TRBV4-2 with TRBJ2-1; TRBD1 agrees at 11 bases. V trimming: 4 bases; J trimming: 4 bases; junction bases outside the gene matches: 3. The germline V gene has CDR1 LGHNA and CDR2 YNFKEQ. The CDR3 is 15 amino acids. Written as DNA, the CDR3 is TGTGCCAGCAGCCGCGGGACAGGGGGTTACAATGAGCAGTTCTTC. Translating gives CASSRGTGGYNEQFF.

The J gene is TRBJ2-2, the V gene TRBV18; 7 positions agree with TRBD2. The CDR3 runs to 14 residues. The junction had 4 bases not matched to a gene; V was cut back by 5 bases and J by 4 bases. Germline V gene sequence: CDR1 KGHSH, CDR2 LQKENI. The CDR3 DNA reads TGTGCCAGCTCATCCAGGGAGGGCACCGGGGAGCTGTTTTTT. Translated, it gives CASSSREGTGELFF.

The chain recombines TRBV18 with TRBJ2-7; D not certain. Trimming removed 2 bases at V and 5 bases at J, with 10 bases between. This CDR3 contains 13 residues. Germline V gives CDR1 KGHSH, CDR2 LQKENI. Here the CDR3 DNA reads TGTGCCAGCTCACCAAGAGGCGAAAACGAGCAGTACTTC. Its protein product is CASSPRGENEQYF.

The gene calls are TRBV18 and TRBJ2-5, with a tentative D call TRBD1 (6 bases). V shed 5 bases and J shed 5 bases, with 18 bases lying between them. This CDR3 region has 15 residues. The germline V gene encodes CDR1 KGHSH and CDR2 LQKENI. CDR3 bases: TGTGCCAGCTCAGCCGGACAGATGGGCGGGGAGACCCAGTACTTC. This encodes CASSAGQMGGETQYF.

This sequence joins TRBV28 and TRBJ2-7; D gene ambiguous. This CDR3 region has 13 residues. Looked up from germline, CDR1 is MDHEN and CDR2 is SYDVKM. Trimming stripped 6 bases from V and 3 bases from J, with 12 bases between. Written as DNA, the CDR3 is TGTGCCAGCAGCCCCCCCCGTTTCTACGAGCAGTACTTC. This codes for CASSPPRFYEQYF.

V and J are TRBV14 and TRBJ2-6; 8 bases line up with TRBD2. Germline CDR1 reads SGHDN; CDR2 reads FVKESK. CDR3 size: 15 residues. V was pared by 4 bases and J by 2 bases, with 1 base of the junction left unmatched. In DNA form, the CDR3 reads TGTGCCAGCAGCCCCGGGAGGGCTGGGGCCAACGTCCTGACTTTC. Translating gives CASSPGRAGANVLTF. The whole variable domain, remainder taken from reference TRBV14 and TRBJ2-6, is EAGVTQFPSHSVIEKGQTVTLRCDPISGHDNLYWYRRVMGKEIKFLLHFVKESKQDESGMPNNRFLAERTGGTYSTLKVQPAELEDSGVYFCASSPGRAGANVLTFGAGSRLTVL.

This chain connects TRBV19 to TRBJ1-4; TRBD1 is a possible D gene (5 bases). Germline assignment: CDR1 LNHDA and CDR2 SQIVND (reference sequence). V gave up 6 bases and J gave up 0 bases, with 8 bases separating them. The CDR3 contains 14 residues. The CDR3 here is CASRGLATNEKLFF. CDR3 bases: TGTGCCAGTAGGGGACTGGCAACTAATGAAAAACTGTTTTTT.

The chain recombines TRBV5-6 with TRBJ2-3; a possible D gene is TRBD1 (6 bases). V lost 0 bases and J lost 3, with 17 bases in between. Germline V gene data show CDR1 as SGHDT and CDR2 as YYEEEE. The CDR3 has 17 amino acids. CDR3 DNA: TGTGCCAGCAGCTTGGCCCTGGAGGTTAGGGGGACAGATACGCAGTATTTT. Its protein is CASSLALEVRGTDTQYF.

The CDR3 coding sequence is TGTGCCAGCAGCTCCCGTAGCACGGGAGGGGGCAATGAGCAGTTCTTC. This codes for CASSSRSTGGGNEQFF. The rearrangement links TRBV7-2 to TRBJ2-1; 8 nucleotides line up with TRBD2. Germline CDR1 and CDR2: SGHTA and FQGNSA. CDR3 size: 16 residues. Unmatched junction bases numbered 11, after V lost 4 bases and J lost 6 bases.